This TCR beta chain was observed in a study of T cell responses to AZD1222 COVID-19 vaccine. TCRdb's copy holds only in-frame clones and misses some; the assay was immunoSEQ multiplex PCR. The sample lists around 62,000 clones, roughly 90% seen once, with roughly 5% in the top ten. Study observations and caveats: It was only after the peak T cell response that any repertoires were sampled.

The CDR3 is made up of 14 amino acids. Germline CDR1 and CDR2: LNHDA and SQIVND (reference sequence). Trimming cost V 6 bases and J 3 bases, with 15 bases left between them. Remarks on this clone: Its cognate antigen is unknown.

The chain joins TRBV19 to TRBJ2-7; the D call may be TRBD1 or TRBD2 (5 bases each). The TCR sequence derives from an adult in good health. Sample: peripheral blood, taken on day 0 of AZD1222 vaccination. CDR3 bases: TGTGCCAGTAGCGATTCGGGACGGAACTACGAGCAGTACTTC. Its translation is CASSDSGRNYEQYF.